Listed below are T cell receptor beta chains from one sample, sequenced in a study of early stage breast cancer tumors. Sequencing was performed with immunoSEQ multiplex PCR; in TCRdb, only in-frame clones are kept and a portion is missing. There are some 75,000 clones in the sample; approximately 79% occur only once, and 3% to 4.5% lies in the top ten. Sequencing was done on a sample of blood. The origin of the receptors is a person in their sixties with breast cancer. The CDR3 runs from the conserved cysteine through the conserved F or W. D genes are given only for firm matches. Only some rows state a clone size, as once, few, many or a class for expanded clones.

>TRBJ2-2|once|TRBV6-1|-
TGTGCCAGCAGTGAAGCCGGCGGCTCCACCGGGGAGCTGTTTTTT
CASSEAGGSTGELFF
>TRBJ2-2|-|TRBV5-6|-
TGTGCCAGCAGCTTGGAGGGCGCCGGGGAGCTGTTTTTT
CASSLEGAGELFF
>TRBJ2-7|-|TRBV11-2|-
TGTGCCAGCAGCTTAGGTCGGGTCTACGAGCAGTACTTC
CASSLGRVYEQYF
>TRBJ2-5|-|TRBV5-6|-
TGTGCCAGCAGCTGGGCCCTTCAAGAGACCCAGTACTTC
CASSWALQETQYF
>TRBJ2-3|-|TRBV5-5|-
TGTGCCAGCAGCTTGAGGACCGTGTTAATCCCCGATACGCAGTATTTT
CASSLRTVLIPDTQYF
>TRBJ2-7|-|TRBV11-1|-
TGTGCCAGCAGCTTCGAATCCGTTTTAAACGAGCAGTACTTC
CASSFESVLNEQYF
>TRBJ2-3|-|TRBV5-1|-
TGCGCCAGCAGCTTGACGGGGCCAGGAGATACGCAGTATTTT
CASSLTGPGDTQYF
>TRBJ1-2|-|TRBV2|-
TGTGCCAGCAGTGACGGCTATGGCTACACCTTC
CASSDGYGYTF
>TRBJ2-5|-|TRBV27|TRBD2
TGTGCCAGCTCTTCGGGGGGTAGGTTACAAGAGACCCAGTACTTC
CASSSGGRLQETQYF
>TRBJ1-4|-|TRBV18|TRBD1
TGTGCCAGCTCACCGTACACAGGGGGCGCATCTAATGAAAAACTGTTTTTT
CASSPYTGGASNEKLFF